The source of this T cell receptor beta chain is a study of T-cell memory formation after mild COVID-19. This clonotype was counted at least ten times. Antigen unknown. The CDR3 length is 15 residues. V trimming: 1 base; J trimming: 0 bases; junction bases outside the gene matches: 2. CDR1 LGHDT and CDR2 YNNKEL come from the germline V gene (reference sequence). Study results and limitations: Day 15 to 85 contracting clones showed balanced CD4/CD8; day 15 to 37 expanders favored CD4+.

From the 5' RACE reads, TCRdb called clonotypes with MiXCR, one entry per CDR3 protein. This table holds about 600,000 distinct CDR3 sequences, 20% to 25% found once. The origin of this receptor is an adult woman who had mild COVID-19 (a few samples of this study predate the infection). Cell type and time point are not known. The chain couples TRBV3-1 to TRBJ1-2; 7 bases line up with TRBD1. Sequencing used PBMCs or a T cell subset sorted from them (not recorded which). The chain's CDR3 is CASSQGTGSNYGYTF. CDR3 sequence (DNA): TGTGCCAGCAGCCAAGGGACAGGCTCTAACTATGGCTACACCTTC.